This TCR beta chain was recorded in a study of T cell changes during pregnancy in multiple sclerosis. The V end lost 3 bases, the J end lost 4 bases, and 13 bases lay between the germline ends. The CDR3 sequence is 15 residues long. Germline CDR1 SGHTS, CDR2 YDEGEE. TCRdb's table, derived via immunoSEQ multiplex PCR, lists solely in-frame clones and lacks some. This table has tens of thousands of clones, more than 75% appearing once. This material consisted of CD8+ T cells from peripheral blood mononuclear cells, taken before pregnancy. The chain employs TRBV5-8 and TRBJ1-4, with D tentatively TRBD1 (6 bases). This receptor was taken from a female donor with multiple sclerosis, enrolled in a pregnancy study. The CDR3 DNA follows: TGTGCCAGCAGCTCCGGGACACTCCTTAATGAAAAACTGTTTTTT. It codes for CASSSGTLLNEKLFF.